The 2 T cell receptor beta chains below all came from one sample that was sequenced in a study of cytomegalovirus exposure and HLA in healthy donors. The PCR employed 60 Vbeta primers together with 13 Jbeta primers. Assay used: immunoSEQ multiplex PCR; TCRdb lists only in-frame clones, some missing. The sample includes 160,000 or so clones, about 82% of them seen just once. Sequenced sample: PBMCs. All receptors come from a woman in her twenties or thirties in good health and CMV-seropositive.

This clone showed up just once. The chain couples TRBV15 to TRBJ2-1, with 8 bases identical to TRBD2. Germline V lookup: CDR1 LNHNV, CDR2 YYDKDF (reference sequence). CDR3 length: 13 amino acids. The ends lost 8 bases at V and 15 bases at J; junction bases unmatched: 15. The CDR3 reads CATSIYTGLVAFF. The DNA for the CDR3 is TGTGCCACCTCAATATATACGGGACTAGTTGCGTTCTTC.

The gene calls are TRBV7-2 and TRBJ1-6, with a possible D match to TRBD1 (6 bases). Germline CDR1 and CDR2: SGHTA and FQGNSA. The germline V and J ends were trimmed by 5 bases and 9 bases, with 17 bases remaining between them. The CDR3 spans 15 residues. The CDR3 loop reads CASSTSQGGLSPLHF. CDR3 nucleotide sequence: TGTGCCAGCAGCACCTCACAGGGCGGGCTTTCACCCCTCCACTTT.